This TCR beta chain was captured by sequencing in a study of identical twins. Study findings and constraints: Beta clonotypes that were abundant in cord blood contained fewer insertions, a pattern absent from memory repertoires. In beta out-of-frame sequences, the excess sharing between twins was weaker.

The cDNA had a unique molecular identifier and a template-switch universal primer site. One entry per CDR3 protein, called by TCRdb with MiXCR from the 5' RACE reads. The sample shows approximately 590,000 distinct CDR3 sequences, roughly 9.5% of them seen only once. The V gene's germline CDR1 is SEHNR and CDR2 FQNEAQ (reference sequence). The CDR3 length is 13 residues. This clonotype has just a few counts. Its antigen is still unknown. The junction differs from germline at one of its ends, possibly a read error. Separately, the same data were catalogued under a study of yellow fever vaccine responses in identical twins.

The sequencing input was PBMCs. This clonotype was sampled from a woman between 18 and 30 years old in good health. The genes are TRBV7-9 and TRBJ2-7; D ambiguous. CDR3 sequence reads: CSSSLDPNYEQYF. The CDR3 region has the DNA TGTTCCAGCAGCTTAGACCCAAACTACGAGCAGTACTTC.